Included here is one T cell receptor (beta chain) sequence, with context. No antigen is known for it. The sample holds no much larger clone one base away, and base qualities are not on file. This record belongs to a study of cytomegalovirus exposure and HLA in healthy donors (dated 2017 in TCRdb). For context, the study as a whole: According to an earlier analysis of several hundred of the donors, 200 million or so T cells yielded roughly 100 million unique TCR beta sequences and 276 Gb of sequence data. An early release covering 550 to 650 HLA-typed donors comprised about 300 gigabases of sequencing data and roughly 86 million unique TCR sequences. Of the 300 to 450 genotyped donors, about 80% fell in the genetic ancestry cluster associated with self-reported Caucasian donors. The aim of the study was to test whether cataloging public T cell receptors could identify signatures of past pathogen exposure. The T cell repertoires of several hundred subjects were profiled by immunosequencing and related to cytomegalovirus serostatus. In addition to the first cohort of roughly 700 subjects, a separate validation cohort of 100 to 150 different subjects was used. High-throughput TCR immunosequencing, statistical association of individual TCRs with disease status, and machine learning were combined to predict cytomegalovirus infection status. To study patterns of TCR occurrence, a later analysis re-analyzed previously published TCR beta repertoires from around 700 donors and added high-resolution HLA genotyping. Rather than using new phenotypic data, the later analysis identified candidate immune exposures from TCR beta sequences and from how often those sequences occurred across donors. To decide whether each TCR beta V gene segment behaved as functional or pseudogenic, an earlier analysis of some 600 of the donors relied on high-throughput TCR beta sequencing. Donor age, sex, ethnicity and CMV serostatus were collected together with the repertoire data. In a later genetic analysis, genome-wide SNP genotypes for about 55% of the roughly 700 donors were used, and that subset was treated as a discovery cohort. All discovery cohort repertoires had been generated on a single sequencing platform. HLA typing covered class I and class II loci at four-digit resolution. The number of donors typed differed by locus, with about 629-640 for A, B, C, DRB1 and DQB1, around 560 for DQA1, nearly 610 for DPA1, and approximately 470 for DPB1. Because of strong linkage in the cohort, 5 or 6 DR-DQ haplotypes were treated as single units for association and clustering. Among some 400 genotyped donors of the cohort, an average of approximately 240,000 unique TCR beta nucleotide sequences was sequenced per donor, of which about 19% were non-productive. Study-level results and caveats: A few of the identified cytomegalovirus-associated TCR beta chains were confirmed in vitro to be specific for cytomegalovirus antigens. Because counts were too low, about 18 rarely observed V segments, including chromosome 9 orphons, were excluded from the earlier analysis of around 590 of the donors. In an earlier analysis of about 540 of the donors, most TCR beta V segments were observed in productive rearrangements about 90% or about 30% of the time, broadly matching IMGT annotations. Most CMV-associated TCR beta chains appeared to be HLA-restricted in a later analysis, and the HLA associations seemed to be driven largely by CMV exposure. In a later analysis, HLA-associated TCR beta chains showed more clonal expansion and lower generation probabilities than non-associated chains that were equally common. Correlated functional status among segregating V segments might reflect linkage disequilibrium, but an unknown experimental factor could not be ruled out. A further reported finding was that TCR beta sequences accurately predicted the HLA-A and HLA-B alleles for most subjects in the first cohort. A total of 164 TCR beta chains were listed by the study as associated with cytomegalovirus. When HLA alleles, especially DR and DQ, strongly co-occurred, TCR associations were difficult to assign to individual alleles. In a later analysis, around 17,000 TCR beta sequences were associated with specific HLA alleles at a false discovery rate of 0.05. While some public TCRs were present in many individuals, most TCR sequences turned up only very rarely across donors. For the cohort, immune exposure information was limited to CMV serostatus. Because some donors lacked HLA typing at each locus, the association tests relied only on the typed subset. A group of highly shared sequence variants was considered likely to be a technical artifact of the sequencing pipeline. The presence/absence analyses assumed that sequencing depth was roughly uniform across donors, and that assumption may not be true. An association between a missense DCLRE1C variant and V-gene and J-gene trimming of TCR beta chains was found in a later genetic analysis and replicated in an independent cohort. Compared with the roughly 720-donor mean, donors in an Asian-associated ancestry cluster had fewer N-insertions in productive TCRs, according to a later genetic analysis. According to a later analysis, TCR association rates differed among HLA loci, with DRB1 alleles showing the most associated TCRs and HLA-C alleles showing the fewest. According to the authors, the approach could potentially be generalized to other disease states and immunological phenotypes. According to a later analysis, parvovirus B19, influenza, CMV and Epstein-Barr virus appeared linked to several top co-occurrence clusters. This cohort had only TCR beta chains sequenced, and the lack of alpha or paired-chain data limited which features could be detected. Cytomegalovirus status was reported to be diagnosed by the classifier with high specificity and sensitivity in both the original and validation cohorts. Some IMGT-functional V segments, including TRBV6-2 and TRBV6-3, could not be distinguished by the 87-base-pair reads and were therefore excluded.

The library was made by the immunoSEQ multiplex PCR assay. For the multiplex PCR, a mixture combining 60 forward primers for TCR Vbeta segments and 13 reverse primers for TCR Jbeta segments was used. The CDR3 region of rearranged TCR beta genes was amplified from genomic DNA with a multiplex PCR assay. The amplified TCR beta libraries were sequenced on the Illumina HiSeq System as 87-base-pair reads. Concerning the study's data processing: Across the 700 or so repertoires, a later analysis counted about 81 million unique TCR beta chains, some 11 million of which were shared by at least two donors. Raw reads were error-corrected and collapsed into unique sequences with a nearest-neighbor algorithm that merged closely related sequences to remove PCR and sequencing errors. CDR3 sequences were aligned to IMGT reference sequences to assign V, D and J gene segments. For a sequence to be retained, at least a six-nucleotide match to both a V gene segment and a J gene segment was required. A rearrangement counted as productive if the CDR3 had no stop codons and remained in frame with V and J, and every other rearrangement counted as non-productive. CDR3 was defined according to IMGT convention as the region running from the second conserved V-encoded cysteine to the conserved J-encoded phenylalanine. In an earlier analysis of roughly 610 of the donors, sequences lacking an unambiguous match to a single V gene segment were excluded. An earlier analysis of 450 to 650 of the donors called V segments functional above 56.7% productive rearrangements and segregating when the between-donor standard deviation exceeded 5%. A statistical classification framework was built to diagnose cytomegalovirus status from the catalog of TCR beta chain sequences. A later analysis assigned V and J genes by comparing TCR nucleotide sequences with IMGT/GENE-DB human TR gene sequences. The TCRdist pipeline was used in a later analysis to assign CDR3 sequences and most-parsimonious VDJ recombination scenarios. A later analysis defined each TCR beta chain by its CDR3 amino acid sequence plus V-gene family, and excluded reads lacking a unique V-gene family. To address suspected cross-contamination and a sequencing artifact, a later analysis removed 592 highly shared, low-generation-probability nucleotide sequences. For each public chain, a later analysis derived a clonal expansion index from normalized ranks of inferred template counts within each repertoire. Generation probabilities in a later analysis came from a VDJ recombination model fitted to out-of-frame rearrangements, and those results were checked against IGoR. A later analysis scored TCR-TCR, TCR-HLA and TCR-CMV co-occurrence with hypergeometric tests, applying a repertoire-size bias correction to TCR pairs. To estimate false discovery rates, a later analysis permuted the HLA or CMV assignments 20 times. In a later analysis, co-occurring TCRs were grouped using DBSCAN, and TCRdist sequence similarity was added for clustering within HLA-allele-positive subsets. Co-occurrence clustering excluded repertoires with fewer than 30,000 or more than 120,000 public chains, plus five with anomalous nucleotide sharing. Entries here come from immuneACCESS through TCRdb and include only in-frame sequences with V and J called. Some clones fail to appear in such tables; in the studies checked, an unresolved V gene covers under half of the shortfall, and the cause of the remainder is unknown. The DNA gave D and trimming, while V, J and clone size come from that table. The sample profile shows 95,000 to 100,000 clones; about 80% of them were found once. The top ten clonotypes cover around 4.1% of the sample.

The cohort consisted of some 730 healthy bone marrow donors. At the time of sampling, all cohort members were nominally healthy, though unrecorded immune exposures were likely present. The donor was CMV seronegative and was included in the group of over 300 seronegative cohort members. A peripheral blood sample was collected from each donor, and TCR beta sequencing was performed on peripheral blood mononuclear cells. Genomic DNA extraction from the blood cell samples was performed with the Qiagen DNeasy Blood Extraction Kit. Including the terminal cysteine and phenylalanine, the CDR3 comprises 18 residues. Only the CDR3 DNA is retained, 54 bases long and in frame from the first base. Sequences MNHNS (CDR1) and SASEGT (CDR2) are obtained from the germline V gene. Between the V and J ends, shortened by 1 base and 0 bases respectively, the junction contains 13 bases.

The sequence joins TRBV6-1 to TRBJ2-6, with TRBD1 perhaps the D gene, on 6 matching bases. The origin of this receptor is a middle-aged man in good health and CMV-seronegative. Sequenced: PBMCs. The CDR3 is CASSEVSGASSGANVLTF. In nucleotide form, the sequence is TGTGCCAGCAGTGAAGTATCAGGGGCGAGCTCTGGGGCCAACGTCCTGACTTTC.